The rows below give T cell receptor beta chains drawn from one sample of a study of blood T cell repertoires in COVID-19. Measured with immunoSEQ multiplex PCR; TCRdb has only the in-frame clones, and not every one. Of about 430,000 clones listed, roughly 89% were seen once; the top ten hold 0.65% to 1%. Sequencing input: peripheral blood. These receptors were obtained from a man between 18 and 35 years old with COVID-19, enrolled during active disease. Each CDR3 is given with its conserved first and last residue. Each record gives: V gene, clone size, J gene, D gene, CDR3 protein, CDR3 DNA. A D gene is named only where the DNA matches it firmly. Only part of the rows carry a size: once, few, many, or a class if the clone is expanded.

TRBV21-1	NA	TRBJ2-5	NA	CASSNGRGGTAGLKETQYF	TGTGCCAGCAGCAACGGTCGCGGGGGGACTGCAGGTTTAAAAGAGACCCAGTACTTC
TRBV4-1	NA	TRBJ2-7	NA	CASSQAGGSEQYF	TGCGCCAGCAGCCAAGCAGGGGGGTCCGAGCAGTACTTC
TRBV5-6	NA	TRBJ2-3	NA	CASSWGASSTVDTQYF	TGTGCCAGCAGCTGGGGTGCTAGCTCGACCGTAGATACGCAGTATTTT
TRBV6-6	NA	TRBJ2-2	TRBD1	CASSSGQGYTGELFF	TGTGCCAGCAGTTCGGGACAGGGGTACACCGGGGAGCTGTTTTTT
TRBV7-9	NA	TRBJ2-1	TRBD1	CASSQGQRYNEQFF	TGTGCCAGCAGCCAGGGACAGAGGTACAATGAGCAGTTCTTC
TRBV27	NA	TRBJ2-7	TRBD2	CASSYGTSLEQYF	TGTGCCAGCAGTTATGGGACTAGCCTCGAGCAGTACTTC
TRBV19	NA	TRBJ1-2	TRBD1	CASSMRQGTPPGYTF	TGTGCCAGTAGTATGAGACAGGGGACCCCCCCTGGCTACACCTTC
TRBV24-1	NA	TRBJ2-7	NA	CAAEPHEQYF	TGTGCCGCCGAGCCCCACGAGCAGTACTTC
TRBV4-1	NA	TRBJ2-7	TRBD1	CASSQVLQGDEQYF	TGCGCCAGCAGCCAAGTACTACAGGGGGACGAGCAGTACTTC
TRBV2	NA	TRBJ2-3	TRBD1	CASSLQGAGTDTQYF	TGTGCCAGCAGTTTACAGGGGGCGGGTACAGATACGCAGTATTTT
TRBV5-4	NA	TRBJ2-2	TRBD2	CASSPAGGRSGELFF	TGTGCCAGCAGCCCGGCGGGGGGGAGGTCCGGGGAGCTGTTTTTT
TRBV19	NA	TRBJ2-2	NA	CASKGVEAGELFF	TGTGCCAGTAAAGGGGTCGAGGCCGGGGAGCTGTTTTTT
TRBV5-5	NA	TRBJ2-5	TRBD1	CASSGRTGDGGTQYF	TGTGCCAGCAGCGGACGGACAGGGGATGGGGGGACCCAGTACTTC
TRBV30	NA	TRBJ1-5	NA	CAWTSGTRGNQPQHF	TGTGCCTGGACCTCTGGGACACGGGGAAATCAGCCCCAGCATTTT
TRBV2	NA	TRBJ2-7	TRBD1	CASSRTGVSYEQYF	TGTGCCAGCAGTAGGACAGGGGTCTCCTACGAGCAGTACTTC
TRBV6-2/TRBV6-3	few	TRBJ2-7	NA	CASSATGYEQYF	TGTGCCAGCAGCGCGACGGGCTACGAGCAGTACTTC
TRBV2	NA	TRBJ2-7	TRBD2	CASRPGTSGGASSYEQYF	TGTGCCAGCCGTCCCGGGACTAGCGGGGGGGCGAGCTCCTACGAGCAGTACTTC
TRBV12-5	NA	TRBJ1-2	TRBD1	CASGSAGGHYGYTF	TGTGCTAGTGGTTCGGCAGGGGGTCACTATGGCTACACCTTC
TRBV5-1	NA	TRBJ2-5	NA	CASSLSQETQYF	TGCGCCAGCAGCTTGTCTCAAGAGACCCAGTACTTC
TRBV7-2	NA	TRBJ2-3	NA	CASSPQTSSDTQYF	TGTGCCAGCAGCCCGCAGACAAGTTCAGATACGCAGTATTTT
TRBV15	NA	TRBJ2-2	NA	CATSRDPGGNTGELFF	TGTGCCACCAGCAGAGATCCCGGGGGGAACACCGGGGAGCTGTTTTTT
TRBV5-1	NA	TRBJ1-6	NA	CASSLTGNDNNSPLHF	TGCGCCAGCAGCTTGACAGGGAACGATAATAATTCACCCCTCCACTTT
TRBV29-1	NA	TRBJ1-1	NA	CSVEPHRDAEAFF	TGCAGCGTTGAACCGCACAGGGATGCTGAAGCTTTCTTT
TRBV30	once	TRBJ1-5	TRBD1	CAWSFRDRGSNQPQHF	TGTGCCTGGAGCTTCCGGGACAGGGGTAGCAATCAGCCCCAGCATTTT
TRBV11-2	NA	TRBJ2-4	TRBD2	CASSTLAGGNIQYF	TGTGCCAGCAGCACCTTAGCGGGAGGAAACATTCAGTACTTC
TRBV6-5	NA	TRBJ2-7	NA	CASESGSNYEQYF	TGTGCCAGCGAGAGCGGGTCCAACTACGAGCAGTACTTC
TRBV21-1	NA	TRBJ1-1	NA	CASSKDQDRDERRTEAFF	TGTGCCAGCAGCAAGGATCAGGACAGGGACGAACGGCGCACTGAAGCTTTCTTT
TRBV19	NA	TRBJ2-2	NA	CASSIEGGYGELFF	TGTGCCAGTAGTATAGAGGGCGGGTACGGGGAGCTGTTTTTT
TRBV30	once	TRBJ2-7	NA	CAWGRQYEQYF	TGTGCCTGGGGAAGACAGTACGAGCAGTACTTC
TRBV11-2	once	TRBJ2-5	NA	CASSLERAETQYF	TGTGCCAGCAGCTTAGAGAGAGCGGAGACCCAGTACTTC
TRBV9	NA	TRBJ2-7	TRBD1	CASSPGQHSYEQYF	TGTGCCAGCAGCCCGGGACAGCACTCCTACGAGCAGTACTTC
TRBV12-5	NA	TRBJ2-3	NA	CASGRTGRGTDTQYF	TGTGCTAGTGGCCGGACAGGGAGGGGGACAGATACGCAGTATTTT
TRBV6-5	NA	TRBJ2-7	TRBD1	CASSYGQGAYEQYF	TGTGCCAGCAGTTACGGACAGGGAGCCTACGAGCAGTACTTC
TRBV10-1	few	TRBJ2-7	TRBD2	CASSVGRGFTEQYF	TGCGCCAGCAGTGTTGGGAGGGGATTTACCGAGCAGTACTTC
TRBV11-3	NA	TRBJ2-1	NA	CASSLQLGAAGDEQFF	TGTGCCAGCAGCTTACAACTCGGAGCCGCCGGCGATGAGCAGTTCTTC
TRBV5-1	NA	TRBJ2-5	NA	CASSFQGGEETQYF	TGCGCCAGCAGCTTTCAAGGGGGTGAGGAGACCCAGTACTTC
TRBV7-8	NA	TRBJ1-2	NA	CASSLFPREMYGYTF	TGTGCCAGCAGCCTTTTTCCCCGGGAGATGTATGGCTACACCTTC
TRBV3-1/TRBV3-2	NA	TRBJ2-1	NA	CASSQGDDRDEQFF	TGTGCCAGCAGCCAGGGAGACGATAGAGATGAGCAGTTCTTC
TRBV3-1/TRBV3-2	NA	TRBJ1-1	NA	CASSQDLSEAFF	TGTGCCAGCAGCCAAGATCTTTCGGAAGCTTTCTTT
TRBV27	NA	TRBJ2-1	NA	CASSFSRYNEQFF	TGTGCCAGCAGTTTCTCGAGGTACAATGAGCAGTTCTTC